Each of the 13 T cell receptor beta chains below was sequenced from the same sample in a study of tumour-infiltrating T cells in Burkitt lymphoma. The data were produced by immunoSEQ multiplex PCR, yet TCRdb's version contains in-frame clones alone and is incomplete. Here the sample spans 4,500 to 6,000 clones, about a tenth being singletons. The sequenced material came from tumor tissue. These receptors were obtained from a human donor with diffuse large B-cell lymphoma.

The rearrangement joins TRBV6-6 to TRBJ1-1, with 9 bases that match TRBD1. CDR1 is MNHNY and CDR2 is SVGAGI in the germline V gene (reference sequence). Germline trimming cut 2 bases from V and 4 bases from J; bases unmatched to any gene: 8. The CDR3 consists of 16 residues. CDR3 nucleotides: TGTGCCAGCAGTTACAGACCACAGGGGGCGGGCACTGAAGCTTTCTTT. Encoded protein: CASSYRPQGAGTEAFF.

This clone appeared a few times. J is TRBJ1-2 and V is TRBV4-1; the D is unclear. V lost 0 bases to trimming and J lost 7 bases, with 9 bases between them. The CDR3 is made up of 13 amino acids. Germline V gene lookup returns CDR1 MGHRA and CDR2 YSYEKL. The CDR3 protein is CASSQDRGGGYTF. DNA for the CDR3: TGCGCCAGCAGCCAAGACCGAGGTGGTGGCTACACCTTC.

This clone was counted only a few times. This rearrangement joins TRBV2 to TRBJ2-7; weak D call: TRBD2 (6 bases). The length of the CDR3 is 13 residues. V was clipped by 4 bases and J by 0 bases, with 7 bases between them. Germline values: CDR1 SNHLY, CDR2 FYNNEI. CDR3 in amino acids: CASSVEGSYEQYF. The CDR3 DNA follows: TGTGCCAGCAGTGTGGAGGGCTCCTACGAGCAGTACTTC.

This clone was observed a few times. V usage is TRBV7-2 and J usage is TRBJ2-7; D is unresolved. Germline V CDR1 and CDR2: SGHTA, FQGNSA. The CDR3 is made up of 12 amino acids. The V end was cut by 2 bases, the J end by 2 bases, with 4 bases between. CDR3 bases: TGTGCCAGCAGCTTACAGGCCTACGAGCAGTACTTC. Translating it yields CASSLQAYEQYF.

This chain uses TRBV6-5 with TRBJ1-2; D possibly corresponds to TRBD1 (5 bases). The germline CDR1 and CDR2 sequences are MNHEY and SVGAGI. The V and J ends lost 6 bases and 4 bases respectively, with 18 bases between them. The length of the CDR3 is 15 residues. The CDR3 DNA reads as TGTGCCAGCAGAACAACCTCCTACGGGGGCTATGGCTACACCTTC. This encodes CASRTTSYGGYGYTF.

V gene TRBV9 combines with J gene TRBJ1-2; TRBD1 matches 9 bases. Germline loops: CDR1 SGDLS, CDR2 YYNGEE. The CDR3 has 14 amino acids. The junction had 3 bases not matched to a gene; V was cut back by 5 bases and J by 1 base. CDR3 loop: CASRQGASNYGYTF. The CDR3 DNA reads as TGTGCCAGCAGACAGGGGGCAAGTAACTATGGCTACACCTTC.

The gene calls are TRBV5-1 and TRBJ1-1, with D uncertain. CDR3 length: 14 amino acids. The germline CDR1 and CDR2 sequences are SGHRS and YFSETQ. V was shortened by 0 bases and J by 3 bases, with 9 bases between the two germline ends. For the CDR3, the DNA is TGCGCCAGCAGCTTGGGGCCCTTGGACACTGAAGCTTTCTTT. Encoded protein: CASSLGPLDTEAFF.

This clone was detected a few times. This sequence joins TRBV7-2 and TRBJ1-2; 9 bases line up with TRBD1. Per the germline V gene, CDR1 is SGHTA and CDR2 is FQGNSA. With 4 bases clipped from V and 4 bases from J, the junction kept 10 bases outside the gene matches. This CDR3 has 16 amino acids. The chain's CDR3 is CASSWGGQGSLYGYTF. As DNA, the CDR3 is TGTGCCAGCAGCTGGGGGGGACAGGGAAGCCTCTATGGCTACACCTTC. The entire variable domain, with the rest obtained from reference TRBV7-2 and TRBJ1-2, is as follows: GAGVSQSPSNKVTEKGKDVELRCDPISGHTALYWYRQSLGQGLEFLIYFQGNSAPDKSGLPSDRFSAERTGGSVSTLTIQRTQQEDSAVYLCASSWGGQGSLYGYTFGSGTRLTVV.

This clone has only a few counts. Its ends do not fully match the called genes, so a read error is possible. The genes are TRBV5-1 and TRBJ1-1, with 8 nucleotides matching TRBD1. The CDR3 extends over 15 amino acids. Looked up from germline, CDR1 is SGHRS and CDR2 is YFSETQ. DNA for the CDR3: TGCGCCAGCACCTTGACAGGGGAGTATGGCACTGAAGCTTTCTTT. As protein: CASTLTGEYGTEAFF.

This chain's CDR3 is CASSSPSTVEQFF. As DNA, the CDR3 is TGTGCCAGCAGCTCCCCTTCGACTGTTGAGCAGTTCTTC. The chain couples TRBV5-6 to TRBJ2-1; D gene unclear. This CDR3 has 13 amino acids. Per germline, CDR1 SGHDT and CDR2 YYEEEE. Trimming left V 3 bases short and J 9 bases short, with 13 bases between. The full variable domain, its missing parts supplied by reference TRBV5-6 and TRBJ2-1, is DAGVTQSPTHLIKTRGQQVTLRCSPKSGHDTVSWYQQALGQGPQFIFQYYEEEERQRGNFPDRFSGHQFPNYSSELNVNALLLGDSALYLCASSSPSTVEQFFGPGTRLTVL.

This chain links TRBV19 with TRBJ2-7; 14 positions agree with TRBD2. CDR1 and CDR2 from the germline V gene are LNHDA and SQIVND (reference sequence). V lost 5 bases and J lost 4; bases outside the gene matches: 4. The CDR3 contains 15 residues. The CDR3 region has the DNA TGTGCCAGTAGTGCGACTAGCGGGGGGGATTACGAGCAGTACTTC. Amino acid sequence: CASSATSGGDYEQYF.

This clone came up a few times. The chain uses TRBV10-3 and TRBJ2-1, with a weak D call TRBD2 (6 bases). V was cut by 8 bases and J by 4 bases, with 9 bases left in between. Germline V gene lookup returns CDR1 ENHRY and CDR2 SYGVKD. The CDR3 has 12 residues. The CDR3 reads CAILRGYNEQFF. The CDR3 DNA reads TGTGCCATCTTGCGGGGTTACAATGAGCAGTTCTTC.

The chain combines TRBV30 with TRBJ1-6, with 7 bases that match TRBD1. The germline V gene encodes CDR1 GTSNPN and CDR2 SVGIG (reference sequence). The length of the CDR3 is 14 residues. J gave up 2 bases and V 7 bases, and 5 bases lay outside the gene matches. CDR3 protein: CASTGFTYNSPLHF. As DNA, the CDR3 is TGTGCCTCGACAGGGTTCACCTATAATTCACCCCTCCACTTT.